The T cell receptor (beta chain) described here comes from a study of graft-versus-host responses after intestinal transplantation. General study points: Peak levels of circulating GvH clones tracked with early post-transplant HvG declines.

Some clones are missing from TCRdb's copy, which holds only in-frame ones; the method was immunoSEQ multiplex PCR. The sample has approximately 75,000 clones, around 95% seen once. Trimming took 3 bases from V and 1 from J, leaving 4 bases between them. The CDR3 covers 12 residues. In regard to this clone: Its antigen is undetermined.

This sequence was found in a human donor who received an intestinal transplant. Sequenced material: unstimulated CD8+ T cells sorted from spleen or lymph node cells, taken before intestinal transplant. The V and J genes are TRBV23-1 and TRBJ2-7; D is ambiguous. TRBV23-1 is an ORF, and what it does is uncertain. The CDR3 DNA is TGCGCCAGCAGTCAGAAGTCCTACGAGCAGTACTTC. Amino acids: CASSQKSYEQYF.